What follows are 16 T cell receptor beta chains derived from one specimen sequenced in a study of brain T cells in children with intractable seizures. TCRdb keeps only in-frame clones here, not all; method: immunoSEQ multiplex PCR. The sample includes 110,000 or so clones, roughly 94% seen only once; the top ten take 3.8%. The sample in question was peripheral blood, obtained at surgery. These receptor sequences come from a boy younger than two with hemimegalencephaly and intractable seizures.

This clone was recorded only once. The chain links TRBV9 to TRBJ2-1; the match to TRBD2 covers 16 bases. V shed 3 bases, J shed 7 bases, and the junction held 4 bases outside the gene matches. Germline V gene lookup returns CDR1 SGDLS and CDR2 YYNGEE. This CDR3 spans 16 amino acids. CDR3 DNA sequence: TGTGCCAGCAGCGCGGGACTAGCGGGAGGGGGGAATGAGCAGTTCTTC. It is translated as CASSAGLAGGGNEQFF.

The chain couples TRBV11-3 to TRBJ2-7; D may be TRBD1 (6 bases). Germline V lookup: CDR1 SGHNT, CDR2 YENEEA. The V gene lost 4 bases and the J gene lost 7 bases, with 14 bases spanning the gap. The CDR3 consists of 13 residues. The CDR3 sequence is CASSSQGWGEQYF. CDR3 in DNA: TGTGCCAGCAGCTCCCAGGGGTGGGGGGAGCAGTACTTC.

The V gene is TRBV7-3, the J gene TRBJ2-5; no reliable D call. The V and J ends lost 5 bases and 1 base respectively, with 8 bases between them. CDR1 SGHTA and CDR2 FQGTGA come from the germline V gene. The CDR3 runs to 13 residues. The CDR3 loop reads CASSPQPQETQYF. The CDR3 DNA reads as TGTGCCAGCAGCCCGCAGCCCCAAGAGACCCAGTACTTC.

This sequence joins TRBV5-4 and TRBJ1-2; possible D gene TRBD1, 5 bases. V lost 5 bases to trimming and J lost 8 bases, with 19 bases between them. Per the germline V gene, CDR1 is SGHNT and CDR2 is YYREEE (reference sequence). The CDR3 has 14 amino acids. The CDR3 DNA reads as TGTGCCAGCAGTTTGCGCGGGGGTAGTATGGGCTACACCTTC. It translates to CASSLRGGSMGYTF. Together with reference TRBV5-4 and TRBJ1-2, the CDR3 gives the full variable domain: ETGVTQSPTHLIKTRGQQVTLRCSSQSGHNTVSWYQQALGQGPQFIFQYYREEENGRGNFPPRFSGLQFPNYSSELNVNALELDDSALYLCASSLRGGSMGYTFGSGTRLTVV.

CDR3 in amino acids: CASSFPGQGAGNTEAFF. The DNA of the CDR3 is TGCGCCAGCAGCTTCCCGGGACAGGGGGCCGGGAACACTGAAGCTTTCTTT. This chain joins TRBV4-1 and TRBJ1-1, with 12 positions matching TRBD1. With 5 bases clipped from V and 1 base from J, the junction kept 8 bases outside the gene matches. The CDR3 spans 17 residues. CDR1 MGHRA and CDR2 YSYEKL come from the germline V gene.

This clone was counted between two and nine times. The chain links TRBV24-1 to TRBJ1-5; weak D call: TRBD1 (6 bases). Germline lookup yields CDR1 KGHDR and CDR2 SFDVKD. The CDR3 covers 18 residues. The germline V and J ends were trimmed by 0 bases and 3 bases, with 17 bases remaining between them. This CDR3 is CATSDLPHPGDLNQPQHF. CDR3 nucleotide sequence: TGTGCCACCAGTGATTTGCCCCATCCAGGGGACCTCAATCAGCCCCAGCATTTT.

The chain links TRBV19 to TRBJ1-1; maybe TRBD1 (5 bases). Between the trimmed V and J ends, which lost 5 bases and 4 bases, there was a span of 14 bases. The CDR3 has 14 residues. CDR1 and CDR2 (germline): LNHDA, SQIVND (reference sequence). CDR3 loop: CASSDSTRGTEAFF. The DNA for the CDR3 is TGTGCCAGTAGTGACAGCACCCGGGGCACTGAAGCTTTCTTT.

This chain connects TRBV6-5 to TRBJ1-5, with 9 bases identical to TRBD1. CDR1 and CDR2 (germline): MNHEY, SVGAGI. V lost 0 bases, J lost 1 base, and 1 base stayed unmatched. The CDR3 totals 16 residues. CDR3 bases: TGTGCCAGCAGTTACTCTGACAGGGGGAGCAATCAGCCCCAGCATTTT. Translation: CASSYSDRGSNQPQHF.

The V gene is TRBV5-1, the J gene TRBJ2-2; the D gene is possibly TRBD1 (5 bases). This CDR3 comprises 13 residues. Germline assignment: CDR1 SGHRS and CDR2 YFSETQ. V was clipped by 3 bases and J by 5 bases, with 8 bases between them. Here the CDR3 reads CASSSSGTGELFF. DNA for the CDR3: TGCGCCAGCAGCTCCTCAGGGACCGGGGAGCTGTTTTTT. Complete variable domain (other parts from reference TRBV5-1 and TRBJ2-2): KAGVTQTPRYLIKTRGQQVTLSCSPISGHRSVSWYQQTPGQGLQFLFEYFSETQRNKGNFPGRFSGRQFSNSRSEMNVSTLELGDSALYLCASSSSGTGELFFGEGSRLTVL.

The chain has TRBV10-3 and TRBJ2-1; 13 bases are shared with TRBD2. V gave up 10 bases and J gave up 7 bases; unmatched junction bases: 4. Germline V gene sequence: CDR1 ENHRY, CDR2 SYGVKD. The CDR3 extends over 13 amino acids. CDR3 DNA sequence: TGTGCCACGGGGACTAGCGGGACGAATGAGCAGTTCTTC. It is translated as CATGTSGTNEQFF.

The chain recombines TRBV5-6 with TRBJ2-7; TRBD2 matches 8 bases. V lost 0 bases to trimming and J lost 7 bases; unmatched junction nucleotides: 6. The CDR3 is 14 residues long. Germline lookup yields CDR1 SGHDT and CDR2 YYEEEE. CDR3 loop: CASSLASGRREQYF. The CDR3 DNA reads TGTGCCAGCAGCTTGGCTAGCGGGCGGAGGGAGCAGTACTTC.

On this clone: A junction end diverges from the germline sequence, so it may reflect a read error. V gene TRBV28 combines with J gene TRBJ2-1; possibly TRBD2 for D (6 bases). Germline CDR1 is MDHEN and CDR2 is SYDVKM. The CDR3 sequence is 13 residues long. CDR3 sequence (DNA): TGTGCCAGCGGGCTCAGGCGGGACTTCCTCCAGGTCTTC. It encodes CASGLRRDFLQVF.

The chain joins TRBV19 to TRBJ2-3; possible D gene TRBD2, 5 bases. V was trimmed by 9 bases and J by 4 bases, leaving 17 bases between them. The germline CDR1 and CDR2 sequences are LNHDA and SQIVND (reference sequence). CDR3 size: 14 residues. The chain's CDR3 is CASKRADGADTQYF. The DNA for the CDR3 is TGTGCCAGCAAGAGGGCCGACGGGGCAGATACGCAGTATTTT.

The chain carries TRBV6-5 and TRBJ2-3, with TRBD2 matching 11 bases. The V gene end was trimmed by 7 bases and the J gene end by 6 bases; junction bases not matched to a gene: 9. Germline CDR1 reads MNHEY; CDR2 reads SVGAGI. The CDR3 runs to 15 residues. The CDR3 sequence: CASNQLAGGLDTQYF. The CDR3 nucleotides are TGTGCCAGCAATCAGCTAGCGGGAGGTTTGGATACGCAGTATTTT.

The chain carries TRBV7-2 and TRBJ2-3, with 7 bases fitting TRBD2. The CDR3 length is 14 residues. Germline V gives CDR1 SGHTA, CDR2 FQGNSA. The junction had 6 bases not matched to a gene; V was cut back by 5 bases and J by 4 bases. CDR3 DNA: TGTGCCAGCAGCCCCTGGGGGGGGGCAGATACGCAGTATTTT. This encodes CASSPWGGADTQYF.

The J gene is TRBJ2-7, the V gene TRBV5-1, with D maybe TRBD1 (5 bases). The V end was cut by 4 bases, the J end by 6 bases, with 23 bases between. The CDR3 is made up of 16 amino acids. Looked up from germline, CDR1 is SGHRS and CDR2 is YFSETQ. The chain's CDR3 is CASSPLGLGAYSEQYF. CDR3 coding DNA: TGCGCCAGCAGCCCTCTGGGGTTAGGGGCCTACAGCGAGCAGTACTTC.